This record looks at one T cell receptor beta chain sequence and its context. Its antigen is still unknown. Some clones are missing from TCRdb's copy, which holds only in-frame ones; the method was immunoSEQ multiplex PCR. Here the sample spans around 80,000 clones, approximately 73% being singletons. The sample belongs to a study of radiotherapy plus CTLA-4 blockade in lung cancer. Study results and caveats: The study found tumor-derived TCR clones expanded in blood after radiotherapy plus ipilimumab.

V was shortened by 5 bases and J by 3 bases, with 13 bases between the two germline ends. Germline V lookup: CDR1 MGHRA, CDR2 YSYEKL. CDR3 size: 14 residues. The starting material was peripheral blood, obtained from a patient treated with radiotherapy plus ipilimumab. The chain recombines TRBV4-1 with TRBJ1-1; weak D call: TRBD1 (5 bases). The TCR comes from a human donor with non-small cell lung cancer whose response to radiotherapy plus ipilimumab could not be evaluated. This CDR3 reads CASSYQGAYTEAFF. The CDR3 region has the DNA TGCGCCAGCAGCTATCAAGGGGCTTACACTGAAGCTTTCTTT.